This section outlines one T cell receptor beta chain sequence together with its context. Profiled with immunoSEQ multiplex PCR; TCRdb holds only in-frame clones, not every one. The sample records about 120,000 clones, about 79% being singletons. This sample is part of a study of blood T cell repertoires in COVID-19. The V gene's germline CDR1 is SGHRS and CDR2 YFSETQ. Trimming cost V 5 bases and J 2 bases, with 12 bases left between them. CDR3 length: 14 residues. V is TRBV5-1 and J is TRBJ2-3; possible D gene TRBD2, 5 bases. The sequencing sample was made of peripheral blood. The sequence was obtained from a man between 65 and 85 years old with acute or convalescent COVID-19. This chain's CDR3 is CASRSVLVTDTQYF. In nucleotides, the CDR3 is TGCGCCAGCAGGAGTGTACTAGTCACAGATACGCAGTATTTT.